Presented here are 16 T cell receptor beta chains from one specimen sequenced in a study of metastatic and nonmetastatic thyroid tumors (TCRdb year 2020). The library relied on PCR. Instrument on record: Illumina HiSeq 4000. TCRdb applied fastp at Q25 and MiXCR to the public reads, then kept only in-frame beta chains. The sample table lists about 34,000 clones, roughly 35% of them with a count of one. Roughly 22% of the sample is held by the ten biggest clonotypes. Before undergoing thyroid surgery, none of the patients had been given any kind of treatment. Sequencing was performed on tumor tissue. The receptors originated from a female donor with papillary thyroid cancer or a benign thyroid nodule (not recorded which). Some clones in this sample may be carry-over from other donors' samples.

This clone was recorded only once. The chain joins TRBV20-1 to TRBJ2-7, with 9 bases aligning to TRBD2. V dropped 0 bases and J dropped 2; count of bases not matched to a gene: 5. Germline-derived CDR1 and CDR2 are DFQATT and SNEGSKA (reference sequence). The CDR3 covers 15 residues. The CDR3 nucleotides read TGCAGTGCTAGAGATTTGGGACTAGCAACCTACGAGCAGTACTTC. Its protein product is CSARDLGLATYEQYF.

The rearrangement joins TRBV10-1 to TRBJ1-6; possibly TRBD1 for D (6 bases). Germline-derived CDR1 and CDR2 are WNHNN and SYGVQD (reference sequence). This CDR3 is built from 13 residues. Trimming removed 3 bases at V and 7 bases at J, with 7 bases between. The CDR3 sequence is CASSEDRNSPLHF. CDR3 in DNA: TGCGCCAGCAGTGAAGACAGGAATTCACCCCTCCACTTT.

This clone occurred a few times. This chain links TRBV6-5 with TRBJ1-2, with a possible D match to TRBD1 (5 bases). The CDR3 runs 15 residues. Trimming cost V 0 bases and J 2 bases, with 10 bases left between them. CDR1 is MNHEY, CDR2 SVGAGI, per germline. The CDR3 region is CASSYSVGDNYGYTF. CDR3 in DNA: TGTGCCAGCAGTTACTCCGTCGGGGACAACTATGGCTACACCTTC.

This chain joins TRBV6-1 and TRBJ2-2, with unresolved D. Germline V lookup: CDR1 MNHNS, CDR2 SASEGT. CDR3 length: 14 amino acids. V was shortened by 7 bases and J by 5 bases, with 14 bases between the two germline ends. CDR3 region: CASKGRPTTGELFF. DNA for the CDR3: TGTGCCAGCAAAGGAAGGCCCACGACCGGGGAGCTGTTTTTT.

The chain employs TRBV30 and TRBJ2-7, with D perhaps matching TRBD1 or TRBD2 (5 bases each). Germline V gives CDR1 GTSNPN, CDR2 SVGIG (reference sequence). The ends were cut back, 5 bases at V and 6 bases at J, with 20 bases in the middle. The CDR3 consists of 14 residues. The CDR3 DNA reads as TGTGCCTGGGCCCAGGGACCAAACCTCGCCGAGCAGTACTTC. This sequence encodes CAWAQGPNLAEQYF.

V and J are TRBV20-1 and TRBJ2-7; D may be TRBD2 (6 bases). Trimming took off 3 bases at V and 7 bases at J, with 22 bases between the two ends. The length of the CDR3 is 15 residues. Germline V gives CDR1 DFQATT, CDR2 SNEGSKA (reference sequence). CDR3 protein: CSASVGRDTGGEQYF. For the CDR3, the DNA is TGCAGTGCTAGCGTCGGGCGGGATACAGGTGGGGAGCAGTACTTC.

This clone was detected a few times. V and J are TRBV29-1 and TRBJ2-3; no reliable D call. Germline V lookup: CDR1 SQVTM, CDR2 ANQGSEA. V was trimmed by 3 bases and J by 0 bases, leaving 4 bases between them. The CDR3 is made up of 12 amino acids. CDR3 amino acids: CSVDPSTDTQYF. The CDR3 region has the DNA TGCAGCGTTGATCCTAGCACAGATACGCAGTATTTT.

CDR3 loop: CASSLSGGAHEQYF. The CDR3 region has the DNA TGTGCCAGCAGTCTGAGCGGGGGGGCACACGAGCAGTACTTC. The rearrangement uses TRBV12-3 or TRBV12-4 and TRBJ2-7, with TRBD2 identical over 10 bases. V lost 5 bases to trimming and J lost 5 bases; unmatched junction nucleotides: 6. This CDR3 region has 14 residues.

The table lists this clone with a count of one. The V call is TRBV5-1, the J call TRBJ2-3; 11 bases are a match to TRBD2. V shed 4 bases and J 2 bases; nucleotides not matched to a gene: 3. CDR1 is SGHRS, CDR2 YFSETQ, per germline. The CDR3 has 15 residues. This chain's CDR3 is CASSLTSGITDTQYF. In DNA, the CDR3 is TGCGCCAGCAGCCTGACTAGCGGGATCACAGATACGCAGTATTTT.

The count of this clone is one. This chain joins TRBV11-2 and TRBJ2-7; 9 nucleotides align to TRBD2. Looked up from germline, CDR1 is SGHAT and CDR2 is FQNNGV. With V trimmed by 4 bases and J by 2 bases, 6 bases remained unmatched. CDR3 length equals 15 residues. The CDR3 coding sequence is TGTGCCAGCAGCTCCATAGCGGGAGCTACCTACGAGCAGTACTTC. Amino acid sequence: CASSSIAGATYEQYF.

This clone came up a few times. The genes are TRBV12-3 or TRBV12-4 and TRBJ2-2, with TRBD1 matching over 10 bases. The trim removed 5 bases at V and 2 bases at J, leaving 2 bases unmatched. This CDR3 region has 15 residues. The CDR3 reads CASSKTGGNTGELFF. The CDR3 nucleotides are TGTGCCAGCAGTAAGACAGGGGGCAACACCGGGGAGCTGTTTTTT.

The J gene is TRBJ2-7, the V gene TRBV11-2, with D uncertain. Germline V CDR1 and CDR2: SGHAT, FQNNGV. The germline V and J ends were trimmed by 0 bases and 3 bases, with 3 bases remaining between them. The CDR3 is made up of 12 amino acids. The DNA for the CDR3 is TGTGCCAGCAGCTTAGAGGGCTACGAGCAGTACTTC. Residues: CASSLEGYEQYF. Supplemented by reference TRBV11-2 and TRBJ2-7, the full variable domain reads EAGVAQSPRYKIIEKRQSVAFWCNPISGHATLYWYQQILGQGPKLLIQFQNNGVVDDSQLPKDRFSAERLKGVDSTLKIQPAKLEDSAVYLCASSLEGYEQYFGPGTRLTVT.

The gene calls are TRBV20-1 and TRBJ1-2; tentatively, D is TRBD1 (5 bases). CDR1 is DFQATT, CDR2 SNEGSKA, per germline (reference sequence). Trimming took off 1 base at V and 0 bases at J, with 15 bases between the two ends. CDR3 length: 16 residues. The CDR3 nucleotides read TGCAGTGCTAGAGTTCGGGGGAGGATCGCTAACTATGGCTACACCTTC. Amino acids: CSARVRGRIANYGYTF.

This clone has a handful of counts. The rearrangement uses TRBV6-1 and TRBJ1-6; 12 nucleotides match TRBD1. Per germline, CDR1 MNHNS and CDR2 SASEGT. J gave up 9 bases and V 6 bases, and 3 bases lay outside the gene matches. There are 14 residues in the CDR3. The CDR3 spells CASSPGQGASPLHF. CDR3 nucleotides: TGTGCCAGCAGCCCGGGACAGGGGGCTTCACCCCTCCACTTT.

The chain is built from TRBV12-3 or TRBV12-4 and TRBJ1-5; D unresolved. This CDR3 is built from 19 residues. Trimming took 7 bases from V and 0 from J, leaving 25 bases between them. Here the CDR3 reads CASTFLSTKWDDSNQPQHF. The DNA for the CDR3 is TGTGCCAGCACTTTCTTATCGACAAAATGGGATGATAGCAATCAGCCCCAGCATTTT.

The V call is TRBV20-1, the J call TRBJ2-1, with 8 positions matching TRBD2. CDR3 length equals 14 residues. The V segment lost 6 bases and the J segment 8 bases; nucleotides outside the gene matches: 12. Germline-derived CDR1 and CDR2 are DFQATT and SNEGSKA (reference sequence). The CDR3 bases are TGCAGTGCGGACGGGGGGGAGGGCCTCTATGAGCAGTTCTTC. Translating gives CSADGGEGLYEQFF.